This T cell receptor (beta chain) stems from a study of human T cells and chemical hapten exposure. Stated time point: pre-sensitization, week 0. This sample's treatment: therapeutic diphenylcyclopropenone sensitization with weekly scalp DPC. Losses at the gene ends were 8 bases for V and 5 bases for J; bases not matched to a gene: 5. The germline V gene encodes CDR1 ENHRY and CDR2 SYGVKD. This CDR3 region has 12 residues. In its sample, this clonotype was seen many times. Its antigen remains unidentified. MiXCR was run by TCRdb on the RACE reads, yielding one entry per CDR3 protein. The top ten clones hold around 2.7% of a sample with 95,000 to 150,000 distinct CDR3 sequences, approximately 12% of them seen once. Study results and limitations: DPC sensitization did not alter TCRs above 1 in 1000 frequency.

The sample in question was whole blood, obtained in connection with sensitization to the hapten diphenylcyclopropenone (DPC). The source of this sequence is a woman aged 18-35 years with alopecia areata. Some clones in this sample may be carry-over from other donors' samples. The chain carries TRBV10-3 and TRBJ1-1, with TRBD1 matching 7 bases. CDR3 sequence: CAIRDRGTEAFF. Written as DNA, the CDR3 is TGTGCCATCCGGGACAGAGGGACTGAAGCTTTCTTT.